A selection of T cell receptor beta chains follows, all from one sample in a study of cytomegalovirus exposure and HLA in healthy donors. Using immunoSEQ multiplex PCR, the repertoire was profiled, and TCRdb retains in-frame clones only, with some absent. Found here are over 110,000 clones, approximately 78% of them singletons; the top ten hold roughly 2.4%. The sample comprised PBMCs. The source of these receptors is a woman aged 18-29 years in good health and CMV-seropositive. Each CDR3 is given with its conserved first and last residue. A D gene is named only where the DNA matches it firmly. Clone size, where shown, is once, few, many, or a class for clones that have expanded.

D: TRBD1
V: TRBV6-6
J: TRBJ1-1
size: few
DNA: TGTGCCAGCAGTTACCAAGGGACAGTCGAAGCTTTCTTT
CDR3: CASSYQGTVEAFF

D: .
V: TRBV21-1
J: TRBJ2-1
size: .
DNA: TGTGCCAGCAGCAAAGCGAAGGGCGGGGGGTTGACAAATGAGCAGTTCTTC
CDR3: CASSKAKGGGLTNEQFF

D: .
V: TRBV11-2
J: TRBJ2-5
size: .
DNA: TGTGCCAGCAGCTTAGATGGCAGGGGGAGGGAGACCCAGTACTTC
CDR3: CASSLDGRGRETQYF

D: .
V: TRBV5-6
J: TRBJ2-5
size: .
DNA: TGTGCCAGCAGCTGGAGGCGGCCAGGGGTCCAAGAGACCCAGTACTTC
CDR3: CASSWRRPGVQETQYF

D: .
V: TRBV10-1
J: TRBJ2-2
size: .
DNA: TGCGCCAGCAGTGAATCCCAAGCGCGGATCACCGGGGAGCTGTTTTTT
CDR3: CASSESQARITGELFF

D: TRBD1
V: TRBV19
J: TRBJ1-5
size: .
DNA: TGTGCCAGTAGTACTCCGGACAGGGTGAGGGATCAGCCCCAGCATTTT
CDR3: CASSTPDRVRDQPQHF

D: .
V: TRBV5-1
J: TRBJ2-5
size: .
DNA: TGCGCCAGCAGCTTTAATGGGGGCTTAGAGACCCAGTACTTC
CDR3: CASSFNGGLETQYF

D: TRBD2
V: TRBV15
J: TRBJ2-7
size: few
DNA: TGTGCCACCCGAGAAACTAGCGTGAACGAGCAGTACTTC
CDR3: CATRETSVNEQYF

D: TRBD1
V: TRBV27
J: TRBJ2-3
size: .
DNA: TGTGCCAGCAGTTCCCAGGGGGCAGATACGCAGTATTTT
CDR3: CASSSQGADTQYF

D: TRBD1
V: TRBV7-9
J: TRBJ1-6
size: .
DNA: TGTGCCAGCAGCTTAGGGACAGGGGTTAGGAATTCACCCCTCCACTTT
CDR3: CASSLGTGVRNSPLHF

D: TRBD1
V: TRBV19
J: TRBJ1-1
size: .
DNA: TGTGCCAGTAGTTTAGGGGGCAACACTGAAGCTTTCTTT
CDR3: CASSLGGNTEAFF